Described below is a single T cell receptor beta chain sequence and its context. Its matching antigen is unknown. The data belong to a study of T cell repertoires in cytomegalovirus infection. MiXCR, run by TCRdb on the reads, gives a single entry per CDR3 protein. The sample lists approximately 120,000 distinct CDR3 sequences; 25% to 35% were seen once. This TCR was recovered from a human donor in good health (CMV status not recorded). Some clones in this sample may be carry-over from other donors' samples. The source material was CD8+ T cells from cultured PBMCs, sampled from culture after CMV antigen stimulation.

This CDR3 is CASRSGQGPAGELFF. Written as DNA, the CDR3 is TGTGCCAGCAGATCGGGACAGGGCCCGGCCGGGGAGCTGTTTTTT. J is TRBJ2-2 and V is TRBV12-3 or TRBV12-4; TRBD1 matches 9 bases. V lost 6 bases to trimming and J lost 6 bases; unmatched junction nucleotides: 8. This CDR3 has 15 amino acids.